A single sample gave rise to the 20 T cell receptor beta chains below, sequenced in a study of blood T cell repertoires in COVID-19. The data were produced by immunoSEQ multiplex PCR, yet TCRdb's version contains in-frame clones alone and is incomplete. The sample carries roughly 100,000 clones, more than 70% recorded once. What was sequenced was peripheral blood. Receptors originate from a human donor in a cohort sampled during active COVID-19.

The chain uses TRBV7-9 and TRBJ2-1; 9 bases fit TRBD2. The ends lost 3 bases at V and 9 bases at J; junction bases unmatched: 9. Germline V gives CDR1 SEHNR, CDR2 FQNEAQ (reference sequence). This CDR3 comprises 15 residues. CDR3 in DNA: TGTGCCAGCAGCTTGGGTAGCGGGAGAATAGTTGAGCAGTTCTTC. This codes for CASSLGSGRIVEQFF.

The chain couples TRBV2 to TRBJ2-7; D gene uncertain. Germline CDR1 is SNHLY and CDR2 is FYNNEI. The CDR3 sequence is 8 residues long. Trimming removed 8 bases at V and 9 bases at J, with 5 bases between. DNA for the CDR3: TGTGCCAGCGGCGGGCAGTACTTC. This sequence encodes CASGGQYF.

This rearrangement joins TRBV19 to TRBJ1-5; D not resolved. V lost 6 bases and J lost 0, with 12 bases in between. Germline-derived CDR1 and CDR2 are LNHDA and SQIVND (reference sequence). The CDR3 sequence is 15 residues long. CDR3 DNA: TGTGCCAGTAGGGGCCCAGGTTATAGCAATCAGCCCCAGCATTTT. Translated, it gives CASRGPGYSNQPQHF.

V usage is TRBV6-1 and J usage is TRBJ2-7; 9 bases are shared with TRBD2. V dropped 4 bases and J dropped 2; count of bases not matched to a gene: 3. The length of the CDR3 is 14 residues. Germline-derived CDR1 and CDR2 are MNHNS and SASEGT. The DNA of the CDR3 is TGTGCCAGCAGTGTAGCGGGAGCCACCTACGAGCAGTACTTC. This sequence encodes CASSVAGATYEQYF.

This chain links TRBV5-6 with TRBJ2-1; no definite D call. V was clipped by 0 bases and J by 2 bases, with 9 bases between them. CDR1 and CDR2 (germline): SGHDT, YYEEEE. This CDR3 has 15 residues. The CDR3 here is CASSLGSGPYNEQFF. The CDR3 nucleotides are TGTGCCAGCAGCTTGGGGTCAGGCCCCTACAATGAGCAGTTCTTC.

The rearrangement joins TRBV18 to TRBJ1-4; TRBD1 matches 7 bases. There are 15 residues in the CDR3. Germline V CDR1 and CDR2: KGHSH, LQKENI. V dropped 6 bases and J dropped 3; count of bases not matched to a gene: 7. The CDR3 DNA follows: TGTGCCAGCTCGGGTGACAGGGTCGCTAATGAAAAACTGTTTTTT. This gives the protein CASSGDRVANEKLFF.

The chain recombines TRBV5-6 with TRBJ1-2, with D perhaps TRBD1 (6 bases). Germline V gene data show CDR1 as SGHDT and CDR2 as YYEEEE. This CDR3 is built from 13 residues. V lost 4 bases and J 7 bases, leaving 14 bases between the germline ends. This CDR3 reads CASSPRTEVGYTF. The CDR3, as DNA: TGTGCCAGCAGCCCCCGGACAGAGGTTGGCTACACCTTC.

The chain has TRBV6-2 or TRBV6-3 and TRBJ2-7; D is undetermined. There are 15 residues in the CDR3. Looked up from germline, CDR1 is MNHEY and CDR2 is SVGEGT. Trimming took off 6 bases at V and 2 bases at J, with 17 bases between the two ends. CDR3: CASSPPPTATYEQYF. The CDR3, as DNA: TGTGCCAGCAGCCCACCCCCGACTGCAACCTACGAGCAGTACTTC.

The chain recombines TRBV18 with TRBJ1-1, with TRBD1 as a possible D gene (5 bases). Germline V gene sequence: CDR1 KGHSH, CDR2 LQKENI. Trimming removed 6 bases from V and 3 bases from J, with 8 bases in between. The CDR3 sequence is 12 residues long. CDR3 protein: CASSDRYTEAFF. The CDR3 DNA reads as TGTGCCAGCTCTGACAGATACACTGAAGCTTTCTTT.

This chain uses TRBV3-1 (or the pseudogene TRBV3-2) with TRBJ2-3, with 9 bases lining up with TRBD2. Germline loops: CDR1 LGHDT, CDR2 YNNKEL (reference sequence). The CDR3 contains 18 residues. Trimming cost V 3 bases and J 1 base; bases outside gene matches: 11. The CDR3 DNA reads TGTGCCAGCAGCCAGCTGCGCGGGGGGGGCGAGGGCACAGATACGCAGTATTTT. Its protein product is CASSQLRGGGEGTDTQYF.

V is TRBV6-5 and J is TRBJ1-5, with a possible D match to TRBD1 (6 bases). The CDR3 spans 14 residues. CDR1 is MNHEY and CDR2 is SVGAGI in the germline V gene. V dropped 6 bases and J dropped 2 bases, with 11 bases sitting between them. DNA for the CDR3: TGTGCCAGCAGAGTGGCAGGGGGCAATCAGCCCCAGCATTTT. It specifies CASRVAGGNQPQHF.

J is TRBJ2-1 and V is TRBV18, with 9 bases aligning to TRBD1. This CDR3 comprises 16 residues. Unmatched junction bases numbered 7, after V lost 0 bases and J lost 7 bases. The germline gives CDR1 KGHSH, CDR2 LQKENI. The CDR3 is CASSPPRGQGVNEQFF. The CDR3 DNA sequence: TGTGCCAGCTCACCACCGAGGGGACAGGGTGTAAATGAGCAGTTCTTC.

The chain carries TRBV4-3 and TRBJ2-7, with 11 bases fitting TRBD2. V was clipped by 1 base and J by 2 bases; unmatched bases: 4. Germline V lookup: CDR1 LGHNA, CDR2 YSLEER. The CDR3 runs to 16 residues. CDR3 protein: CASSQAGTSGTYEQYF. CDR3 in DNA: TGCGCCAGCAGCCAAGCCGGGACTAGCGGCACCTACGAGCAGTACTTC.

This sequence joins TRBV5-4 and TRBJ2-6; a weak D match, TRBD2 (5 bases). V shed 2 bases and J shed 0 bases, with 15 bases lying between them. CDR1 SGHNT and CDR2 YYREEE come from the germline V gene (reference sequence). The CDR3 covers 18 residues. CDR3 region: CASSLGSLALSGANVLTF. The CDR3 coding sequence is TGTGCCAGCAGCTTAGGCTCCTTAGCGCTCTCTGGGGCCAACGTCCTGACTTTC.

V gene TRBV28 combines with J gene TRBJ2-6; possibly TRBD1 for D (6 bases). V was pared by 8 bases and J by 2 bases, with 19 bases between. Germline V gives CDR1 MDHEN, CDR2 SYDVKM. The CDR3 length is 17 residues. CDR3: CASSRTAVKAGANVLTF. In DNA, the CDR3 is TGTGCCAGCTCCCGGACAGCCGTAAAAGCTGGGGCCAACGTCCTGACTTTC.

The chain employs TRBV6-2 or TRBV6-3 and TRBJ2-1, with D possibly being TRBD2 (6 bases). V was clipped by 0 bases and J by 7 bases, with 13 bases between them. The CDR3 consists of 15 residues. CDR1 and CDR2 from the germline V gene are MNHEY and SVGEGT. CDR3 in amino acids: CASSYSLGGLNEQFF. The CDR3 DNA reads TGTGCCAGCAGTTACTCTCTCGGGGGATTAAATGAGCAGTTCTTC.

CDR3: CASSLSGVYEQYF. CDR3 nucleotides: TGTGCCAGCAGCTTGTCCGGAGTCTACGAGCAGTACTTC. V usage is TRBV5-5 and J usage is TRBJ2-7; D not certain. The CDR3 is 13 residues long. Germline CDR1 and CDR2: SGHKS and YYEKEE (reference sequence). Trimming stripped 1 base from V and 3 bases from J, with 8 bases between.

This sequence joins TRBV2 and TRBJ2-7; no clear D. The CDR3 is 11 residues long. CDR1 and CDR2 from the germline V gene are SNHLY and FYNNEI. The V end was cut by 11 bases, the J end by 7 bases, with 15 bases between. CDR3 sequence (DNA): TGTGCCTCCTCGGAGCCTCGAGAGCAGTACTTC. As protein: CASSEPREQYF.

Comment on this clone: It is unclear where the CDR3 begins or ends on the DNA, so no DNA is shown, and the CDR3 is as TCRdb lists it. The J gene is TRBJ2-7, the V gene TRBV2; TRBD2 reflects the table's D call only, with no check against the DNA. Germline CDR1 is SNHLY and CDR2 is FYNNEI. From its first to its last residue, the CDR3 has 24 amino acids. The CDR3 sequence: CASSESFRGSSTSGRAPGSRSPVF.

The chain uses TRBV18 and TRBJ1-2; D is unclear. Trimming stripped 3 bases from V and 2 bases from J, with 13 bases between. The CDR3 is 15 residues long. The germline gives CDR1 KGHSH, CDR2 LQKENI. Here the CDR3 reads CASSPAIAENYGYTF. The CDR3 bases are TGTGCCAGCTCACCTGCGATTGCGGAGAACTATGGCTACACCTTC. Full variable domain (missing parts from reference TRBV18 and TRBJ1-2): NAGVMQNPRHLVRRRGQEARLRCSPMKGHSHVYWYRQLPEEGLKFMVYLQKENIIDESGMPKERFSAEFPKEGPSILRIQQVVRGDSAAYFCASSPAIAENYGYTFGSGTRLTVV.